What follows are 4 T cell receptor beta chains derived from one specimen sequenced in a study of beta chain features in type 1 diabetes. Reverse transcription of all isolated RNA meant that expressed TCRB transcripts were sequenced. Using immunoSEQ multiplex PCR, the repertoire was profiled, and TCRdb retains in-frame clones only, with some absent. The sample includes approximately 120,000 clones, approximately 39% of them seen just once. Sequenced: stem cell memory CD4+ T cells from blood. These receptors all come from a woman aged 18-35 years in good health.

V usage is TRBV28 and J usage is TRBJ2-1, with 8 bases aligning to TRBD2. The CDR3 consists of 14 residues. Germline V gene lookup returns CDR1 MDHEN and CDR2 SYDVKM. V gave up 8 bases and J gave up 4 bases; unmatched junction bases: 7. The CDR3 here is CASLLAGKYNEQFF. The DNA for the CDR3 is TGTGCCAGCCTTTTAGCGGGAAAATACAATGAGCAGTTCTTC. Together with reference TRBV28 and TRBJ2-1, the CDR3 gives the full variable domain: DVKVTQSSRYLVKRTGEKVFLECVQDMDHENMFWYRQDPGLGLRLIYFSYDVKMKEKGDIPEGYSVSREKKERFSLILESASTNQTSMYLCASLLAGKYNEQFFGPGTRLTVL.

This clone showed up just a few times. This chain links TRBV29-1 with TRBJ2-7; 10 positions agree with TRBD2. With V trimmed by 6 bases and J by 2 bases, 7 bases remained unmatched. This CDR3 comprises 14 residues. Germline V CDR1 and CDR2: SQVTM, ANQGSEA. The CDR3 reads CSVKGTSGTYEQYF. DNA of the CDR3: TGCAGCGTCAAAGGTACTAGCGGGACCTACGAGCAGTACTTC.

J is TRBJ2-1 and V is TRBV9, with 15 bases that match TRBD2. CDR3 length: 19 residues. V gave up 3 bases and J gave up 4 bases; unmatched junction bases: 11. CDR1 SGDLS and CDR2 YYNGEE come from the germline V gene. The chain's CDR3 is CASSAGGLAGGDRYNEQFF. CDR3 DNA: TGTGCCAGCAGCGCAGGGGGACTAGCGGGAGGCGATCGGTACAATGAGCAGTTCTTC.

This chain links TRBV5-4 with TRBJ1-1; D may be TRBD1 (5 bases). Germline-derived CDR1 and CDR2 are SGHNT and YYREEE (reference sequence). The CDR3 covers 12 residues. V lost 0 bases and J lost 10, with 10 bases in between. The CDR3 sequence: CASSLDMGGAFF. CDR3 nucleotides: TGTGCCAGCAGCTTGGATATGGGGGGAGCTTTCTTT.